This is a list of T cell receptor beta chains from one sample in a study of shared clonotypes between healthy human individuals. Here immunoSEQ multiplex PCR was the method, and the copy in TCRdb shows in-frame clones only, minus some. The table records 2 million to 2.5 million clones, roughly 95% of them present only once. The specimen was naive CD4+ T cells sorted from blood. The source of these receptors is a man between 18 and 35 years old in good health. Both conserved end residues are trimmed from each CDR3. D genes are given only for firm matches.

TRBV27 . ASSLTSLAKNIQY
TRBV5-1 TRBD2 ASSTGTSGEETQY
TRBV19 . ASSRGFPEELF
TRBV20-1 . SADLAYEQY
TRBV5-1 . ASSLGWGVQETQY
TRBV18 . ASSPTGTAGDTQY
TRBV28 . ASSSAGILNEKLF
TRBV5-1 . ASRSEETQY
TRBV27 . ASSLSQGYLFSYEQY
TRBV27 TRBD2 ASSLASGRYEQY
TRBV5-6 TRBD2 ASSLMTSGRANTDTQY
TRBV27 . ASKGLGANYGYT
TRBV6-6 TRBD1 ASTWTGVPTEAF
TRBV19 TRBD1 ASSARDRGNNSPLH
TRBV5-6 TRBD1 ASSPGQTRPVWGQY
TRBV18 . ASSEGGGSPLH
TRBV5-1 . ASSQDTFSYEQY
TRBV6-1 . ASSLASNTEAF
TRBV29-1 TRBD1 SATDRGRDNEQF
TRBV12-5 . ASGLGRSNEKLF
TRBV5-4 TRBD1 ASSPGTGGSTNTGELF
TRBV6-1 TRBD2 ASSGGVGTSGRKGPYEQY
TRBV5-4 TRBD1 ASSLRDRVSYEQY
TRBV18 . ASSPQTNPTLQY
TRBV5-1 . ASSLDPRDEKLF
TRBV28 TRBD2 ASSTIGGSSYEQY
TRBV30 TRBD1 AWSRDRMGSGANVLT
TRBV7-9 . ASSLQQVLDTEAF
TRBV4-3 TRBD2 ASSRVAGASPDTQY
TRBV6-5 . ASSYGGNMNTEAF
TRBV7-9 . ASSQPVLGGNYGYT
TRBV9 . ASSVTAAGELF
TRBV28 TRBD1 ASSSGQVTYEQY
TRBV7-2 . ASSLQGNQETQY
TRBV13 TRBD1 ASSLSGTGDYEQY
TRBV19 TRBD1 ASSPPPDRRLQSPEQY
TRBV6-5 . ASSYGGLRGYT
TRBV7-9 . ASSLDSGTKNIQY
TRBV18 . ASSRPAGNTIY
TRBV7-2 . ASSLGQASDEAF
TRBV10-3 . AISGGEETQY
TRBV9 . ASSPRIGLDERQY
TRBV5-4 TRBD1 ASSYTGDGTYGYT
TRBV4-3 TRBD2 ASSGLAGDFNEQF
TRBV29-1 TRBD2 SVHTGGDTQY
TRBV5-1 TRBD1 ASSLDTGGGNQPQH
TRBV5-6 . ASKGETQY
TRBV4-1 TRBD2 ASSQAPREYEQY
TRBV5-4 . ASSPEILDYGYT
TRBV30 . AWSVGRRPYNEQF
TRBV18 TRBD1 ASSPGTVGQPQH
TRBV28 . ASSLLGRDNNQPQH
TRBV12-5 . ASGLGRAPSGNTIY
TRBV20-1 . SASRNIQY
TRBV5-1 TRBD1 ASSWTGREDEKLF
TRBV14 . ASSQEGLGTGNRYT
TRBV7-9 . ASRSEGPPGNTIY
TRBV10-1 TRBD1 ASSRDRAQETQY
TRBV10-2 TRBD1 ASRDPGTENTEAF